Sequencing of this T cell receptor beta chain was carried out in a study of blood T cell repertoires in COVID-19. Looking at the study overall: Specimens from acute and convalescent COVID-19 originated in the United States, Italy and Spain. Sample material is recorded as cDNA or gDNA derived from T cells, B-cell-depleted T cells, or PBMCs.

Repertoires were generated with immunoSEQ multiplex PCR, while TCRdb's copy carries only in-frame clones and drops some. The sample shows 200,000 or so clones, 70% to 90% of them seen only once. The germline CDR1 and CDR2 sequences are KGHSH and LQKENI. V lost 3 bases and J lost 4, with 12 bases in between. The CDR3 is 14 residues long. The source material was PBMCs or T cells enriched from blood (not recorded which). The TCR was taken from a woman in her thirties or forties with acute COVID-19. The chain employs TRBV18 and TRBJ1-1; TRBD1 might be the D (5 bases). The CDR3 region has the DNA TGTGCCAGCTCACCGAACCAAGGGGTCACTGAAGCTTTCTTT. Translation gives CASSPNQGVTEAFF.